Listed below are T cell receptor beta chains from one sample, sequenced in a study of blood T cell repertoires in COVID-19. Repertoires were generated with immunoSEQ multiplex PCR, while TCRdb's copy carries only in-frame clones and drops some. The sample consists of over 130,000 clones, about 80% of them appearing once. The sample comprised peripheral blood. The receptors originated from a human donor in a cohort sampled during active COVID-19. Each CDR3 is given with its conserved first and last residue. D genes are given only for firm matches. Size is stated for part of the rows, as once, few or many counts, or as a class when the clone is expanded.

>TRBJ2-1|NA|TRBD2|TRBV5-1
TGCGCCAGCAGCCTTATGGGGGGGACCTCCTACAATGAGCAGTTCTTC
CASSLMGGTSYNEQFF
>TRBJ2-3|NA|NA|TRBV19
TGTGCCAGTAGTAGACGGACCTTAAGGGGAACGGATACGCAGTATTTT
CASSRRTLRGTDTQYF
>TRBJ2-2|NA|TRBD2|TRBV5-1
TGCGCCAGCGGCGGAACTGGACTAGCGGGGGTTCAGACCGGGGAGCTGTTTTTT
CASGGTGLAGVQTGELFF
>TRBJ2-7|NA|TRBD2|TRBV4-1
TGCGCCAGCAGCCAAGACCTAGCGGAGCCCTACGAGCAGTACTTC
CASSQDLAEPYEQYF
>TRBJ1-2|NA|TRBD1|TRBV7-8
TGTGCCAGCAGCCGTACAGGGGCCTATGGCTACACCTTC
CASSRTGAYGYTF
>TRBJ2-7|NA|TRBD1|TRBV19
TGTGCCAGTGGGCTGAGACCGGGACAGGGGGCCTACGAGCAGTACTTC
CASGLRPGQGAYEQYF
>TRBJ2-3|NA|TRBD2|TRBV19
TGTGCCAGTAGTAAAGGGACTAGCGGGAGAAACAGAGATACGCAGTATTTT
CASSKGTSGRNRDTQYF
>TRBJ2-1|NA|NA|TRBV10-1
TGCGCCAGCAGTGAGATTGGACTGAACTACAATGAGCAGTTCTTC
CASSEIGLNYNEQFF
>TRBJ2-2|NA|NA|TRBV6-5
TGTGCCAGCACGAGGCATGCCGGGGAGCTGTTTTTT
CASTRHAGELFF
>TRBJ2-3|NA|TRBD2|TRBV5-1
TGCGCCAGCAGCTTGCCTAGCGGGGGTTCAGATACGCAGTATTTT
CASSLPSGGSDTQYF
>TRBJ1-5|NA|NA|TRBV28
TGTGCCAGCAAGGTTTTTCAGGGCAATCAGCCCCAGCATTTT
CASKVFQGNQPQHF
>TRBJ2-1|NA|NA|TRBV2
TGTGCCAGCAGTGAAGCAAGGACAATCTTC
CASSEARTIF
>TRBJ1-5|NA|TRBD1|TRBV6-1
TGTGCCAGCAGTGCACGGACAGGCGACAGGGCTAGAGGCAATCAGCCCCAGCATTTT
CASSARTGDRARGNQPQHF
>TRBJ1-1|few|NA|TRBV6-5
TGTGCCAGCAGTTACTCACAGGCGAACACTGAAGCTTTCTTT
CASSYSQANTEAFF
>TRBJ1-1|NA|NA|TRBV12-3/TRBV12-4
TGTGCCAGCAGTCGGGGGACCGATACTGAAGCTTTCTTT
CASSRGTDTEAFF
>TRBJ2-1|once|TRBD1|TRBV11-3
TGTGCCAGCAGCTCCTCAGGGACAGGGCACTCCTACAATGAGCAGTTCTTC
CASSSSGTGHSYNEQFF
>TRBJ1-1|few|TRBD1|TRBV29-1
TGCAGCGCTTCGGGACAGATGATGAACACTGAAGCTTTCTTT
CSASGQMMNTEAFF
>TRBJ1-1|NA|NA|TRBV24-1
TGTGCCACCGAATTGGTTCGAGGAATATTGAACACTGAAGCTTTCTTT
CATELVRGILNTEAFF
>TRBJ1-2|NA|NA|TRBV2
TGTGCCAGCCGGACAGATCCTAACTATGGCTACACCTTC
CASRTDPNYGYTF
>TRBJ1-5|NA|NA|TRBV3-1/TRBV3-2
TGTGCCAGCAGCCAAGATATGACAGACAGCAATCAGCCCCAGCATTTT
CASSQDMTDSNQPQHF
>TRBJ2-5|NA|NA|TRBV11-1
TGTGCCAGCAGCTTTGGGGGGAAGAGGGAGCAAGAGACCCAGTACTTC
CASSFGGKREQETQYF
>TRBJ2-4|NA|NA|TRBV7-2
TGTGCCAGCAGCTCCCCGACGGGAGCCAAAAACATTCAGTACTTC
CASSSPTGAKNIQYF
>TRBJ1-2|NA|TRBD1|TRBV29-1
TGCAGCGTTGTCCCGACAGGGAAATATGGCTACACCTTC
CSVVPTGKYGYTF
>TRBJ2-5|once|NA|TRBV27
TGTGCCAGCAGTTTATTAGGGGTGGAGACCCAGTACTTC
CASSLLGVETQYF
>TRBJ1-2|few|NA|TRBV7-6
TGTGCCAGCAGCTTAGCGGACACCTATGGCTACACCTTC
CASSLADTYGYTF
>TRBJ1-3|NA|TRBD1|TRBV6-5
TGTGCCAGCAGTCGACAGGGGGCGGCTGGAAACACCATATATTTT
CASSRQGAAGNTIYF
>TRBJ1-5|NA|TRBD1|TRBV10-3
TGTGCCATCAGTGAGTCTGGACAGGGGACAGCACCTATCAATCAGCCCCAGCATTTT
CAISESGQGTAPINQPQHF
>TRBJ2-7|NA|NA|TRBV2
TGTGCCAGCCAGCGAGACGATGGGGAGCAGTACTTC
CASQRDDGEQYF
>TRBJ2-7|few|NA|TRBV2
TGTGCCAGCAGCGAACCACCACCGAGCCTACGAACCTACGAGCAGTACTTC
CASSEPPPSLRTYEQYF
>TRBJ1-3|NA|NA|TRBV9
TGTGCCAGCAGCGCACCGGGACACGGAAACACCATATATTTT
CASSAPGHGNTIYF
>TRBJ2-2|NA|NA|TRBV11-2
TGTGCCAGCAGCGGATACGTCGTGGGGGGGCCCGGGGAGCTGTTTTTT
CASSGYVVGGPGELFF
>TRBJ2-3|NA|TRBD2|TRBV10-3
TGTGCCATCAGTGAGAGTGGGGGGGAAGGTACGCAGTATTTT
CAISESGGEGTQYF
>TRBJ1-2|NA|NA|TRBV6-6
TGTGCCAGCAGTTACTCGCCAGGGTATGATGGCTACACCTTC
CASSYSPGYDGYTF
>TRBJ1-1|NA|NA|TRBV5-1
TGCGCCAGCAGCTTGGTTGGACTCTACACTGAAGCTTTCTTT
CASSLVGLYTEAFF
>TRBJ2-7|NA|NA|TRBV7-9
TGTGCCAGCAGCGTAAAAGGGACACCGGGGACCTACGAGCAGTACTTC
CASSVKGTPGTYEQYF
>TRBJ1-1|NA|NA|TRBV19
TGTGCCAGTAGTACTTACACTGAAGCTTTCTTT
CASSTYTEAFF
>TRBJ1-1|once|NA|TRBV18
TGTGCCAGCTCACTCACACAGGGCGCAGACACTGAAGCTTTCTTT
CASSLTQGADTEAFF